The T cell receptor beta chain described here comes from a study of cytomegalovirus exposure and HLA in healthy donors. PCR primers comprised 60 Vbeta and 13 Jbeta primers. Assay used: immunoSEQ multiplex PCR; TCRdb lists only in-frame clones, some missing. The sample has about 130,000 clones; roughly four fifths are singletons. Germline CDR1 SNHLY, CDR2 FYNNEI. V was trimmed by 6 bases and J by 2 bases, leaving 10 bases between them. The CDR3 length is 13 residues. This sequence joins TRBV2 and TRBJ1-2; weak D call: TRBD1 (5 bases). The specimen sequenced was PBMCs. The sequence came from a woman aged 50 to 65 in good health and CMV-seropositive. The CDR3 sequence: CASRGPGNYGYTF. CDR3 nucleotide sequence: TGTGCCAGCAGGGGTCCAGGGAACTATGGCTACACCTTC.